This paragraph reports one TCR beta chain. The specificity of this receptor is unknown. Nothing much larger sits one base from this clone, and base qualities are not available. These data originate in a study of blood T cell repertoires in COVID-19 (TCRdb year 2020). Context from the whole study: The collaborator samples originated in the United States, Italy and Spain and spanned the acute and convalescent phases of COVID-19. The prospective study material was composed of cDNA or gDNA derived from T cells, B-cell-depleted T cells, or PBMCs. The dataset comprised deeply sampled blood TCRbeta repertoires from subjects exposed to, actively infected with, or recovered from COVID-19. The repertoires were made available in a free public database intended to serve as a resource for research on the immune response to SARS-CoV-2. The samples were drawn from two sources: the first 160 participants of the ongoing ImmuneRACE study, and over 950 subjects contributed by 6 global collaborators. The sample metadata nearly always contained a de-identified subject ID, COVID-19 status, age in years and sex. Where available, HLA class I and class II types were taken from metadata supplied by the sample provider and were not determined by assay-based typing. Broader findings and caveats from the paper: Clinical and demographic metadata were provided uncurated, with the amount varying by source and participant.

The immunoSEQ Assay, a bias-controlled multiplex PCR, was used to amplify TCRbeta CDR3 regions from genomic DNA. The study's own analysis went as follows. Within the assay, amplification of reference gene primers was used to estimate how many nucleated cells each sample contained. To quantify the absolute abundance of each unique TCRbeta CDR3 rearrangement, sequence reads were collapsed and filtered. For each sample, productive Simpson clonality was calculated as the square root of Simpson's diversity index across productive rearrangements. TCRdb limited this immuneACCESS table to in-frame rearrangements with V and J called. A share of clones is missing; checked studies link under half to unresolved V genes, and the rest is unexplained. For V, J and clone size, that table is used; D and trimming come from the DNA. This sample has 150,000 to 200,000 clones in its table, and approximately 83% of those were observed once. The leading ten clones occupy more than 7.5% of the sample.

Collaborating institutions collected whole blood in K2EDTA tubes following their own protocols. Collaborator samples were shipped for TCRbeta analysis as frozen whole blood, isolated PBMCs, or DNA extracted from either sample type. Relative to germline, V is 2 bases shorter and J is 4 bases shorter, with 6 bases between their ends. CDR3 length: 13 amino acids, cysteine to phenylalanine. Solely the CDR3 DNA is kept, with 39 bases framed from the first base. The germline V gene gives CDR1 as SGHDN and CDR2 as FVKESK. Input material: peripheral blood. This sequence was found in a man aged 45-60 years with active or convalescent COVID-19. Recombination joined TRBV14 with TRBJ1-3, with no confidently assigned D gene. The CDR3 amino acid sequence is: CASSQNTGNTIYF. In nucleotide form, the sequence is TGTGCCAGCAGCCAAAACACCGGAAACACCATATATTTT.